Listed here is a single T cell receptor (beta chain). Its antigen is not identified. The germline V gene has CDR1 ENHRY and CDR2 SYGVKD. V lost 0 bases and J 5 bases, leaving 14 bases between the germline ends. The CDR3 spans 16 residues. All of the isolated RNA was reverse transcribed, so expressed TCRB transcripts were sequenced. Method: immunoSEQ multiplex PCR; TCRdb's copy keeps in-frame clones and lacks some. The profile shows about 150,000 clones, 8% to 13% of them singletons. The data stem from a study of beta chain features in type 1 diabetes. Broader study findings: Compared to healthy donors, patients appeared to have naive, central memory and Treg TCRB repertoires that were more alike.

Sequencing input: naive CD4+ T cells from blood. The sequence was collected from a man between 18 and 29 years old in good health. The J gene is TRBJ1-5, the V gene TRBV10-3, with a weak D call TRBD1 (5 bases). The CDR3 loop is CAISESGGMTHQPQHF. The CDR3 nucleotides read TGTGCCATCAGTGAGTCGGGGGGTATGACACATCAGCCCCAGCATTTT.